This entry lists 20 T cell receptor beta chains sequenced from one sample in a study of blood T cell repertoires in COVID-19. Using immunoSEQ multiplex PCR, the repertoire was profiled, and TCRdb retains in-frame clones only, with some absent. The sample gives roughly 120,000 clones, approximately 80% of which show up once; 12% is in the top ten. Material: peripheral blood. These receptors originate from a woman aged 55 to 70 with acute or convalescent COVID-19.

This rearrangement joins TRBV2 to TRBJ2-4; TRBD1 might be the D (6 bases). This CDR3 is 14 amino acids long. Trimming removed 6 bases from V and 0 bases from J, with 9 bases in between. Germline V CDR1 and CDR2: SNHLY, FYNNEI. The CDR3, as DNA: TGTGCCAGCAGGAGACAGGAAGCCAAAAACATTCAGTACTTC. This codes for CASRRQEAKNIQYF.

V usage is TRBV4-1 and J usage is TRBJ1-1, with D tentatively TRBD1 (5 bases). Trimming removed 2 bases at V and 4 bases at J, with 20 bases between. Germline V lookup: CDR1 MGHRA, CDR2 YSYEKL. The CDR3 extends over 17 amino acids. CDR3 nucleotides: TGCGCCAGCAGCCAAACTACGGCGGGACGACGAGGCACTGAAGCTTTCTTT. This sequence encodes CASSQTTAGRRGTEAFF.

This clone has a single count. The chain joins TRBV9 to TRBJ1-1, with 10 nucleotides matching TRBD1. Per germline, CDR1 SGDLS and CDR2 YYNGEE. This CDR3 contains 15 residues. The V segment lost 4 bases and the J segment 4 bases; nucleotides outside the gene matches: 7. The CDR3, as DNA: TGTGCCAGCAGCTCCCGGGACAGGGGCGGCACTGAAGCTTTCTTT. This translates into CASSSRDRGGTEAFF. Together with reference TRBV9 and TRBJ1-1, the CDR3 gives the full variable domain: DSGVTQTPKHLITATGQRVTLRCSPRSGDLSVYWYQQSLDQGLQFLIQYYNGEERAKGNILERFSAQQFPDLHSELNLSSLELGDSALYFCASSSRDRGGTEAFFGQGTRLTVV.

The chain combines TRBV30 with TRBJ1-5; maybe TRBD1 (5 bases). Deletions cut 1 base from V and 0 bases from J, with 13 bases between. This CDR3 is built from 16 residues. The germline V gene encodes CDR1 GTSNPN and CDR2 SVGIG (reference sequence). The CDR3 DNA is TGTGCCTGGAGTGGACAGTCTCTTTATAGCAATCAGCCCCAGCATTTT. This gives the protein CAWSGQSLYSNQPQHF.

In its sample, this clone was seen a few times. The chain combines TRBV24-1 with TRBJ2-1; 9 bases match TRBD1. With V trimmed by 0 bases and J by 6 bases, 8 bases remained unmatched. Germline-derived CDR1 and CDR2 are KGHDR and SFDVKD. The CDR3 is 17 amino acids. The CDR3 bases are TGTGCCACCAGTGATTTGGCCAGGACAGGGGTTCGCAATGAGCAGTTCTTC. Protein product: CATSDLARTGVRNEQFF.

J is TRBJ2-3 and V is TRBV7-8; TRBD1 matches 7 bases. Germline assignment: CDR1 SGHVS and CDR2 FQNEAQ. This CDR3 region has 17 residues. The trim removed 5 bases at V and 2 bases at J, leaving 13 bases unmatched. The CDR3: CASSLWGQTIFTDTQYF. The CDR3 nucleotides read TGTGCCAGCAGCCTTTGGGGACAGACTATTTTCACAGATACGCAGTATTTT.

The chain links TRBV6-5 to TRBJ1-3; D remains unclear. The CDR3 has 12 residues. Between the trimmed V and J ends, which lost 11 bases and 0 bases, there was a span of 8 bases. Germline lookup yields CDR1 MNHEY and CDR2 SVGAGI. The chain's CDR3 is CAGQSSGNTIYF. The CDR3 DNA follows: TGTGCCGGGCAGAGCTCTGGAAACACCATATATTTT.

This sequence joins TRBV10-1 and TRBJ2-2; D ambiguous. Trimming took off 2 bases at V and 2 bases at J, with 9 bases between the two ends. Germline CDR1 is WNHNN and CDR2 is SYGVQD (reference sequence). There are 15 residues in the CDR3. The CDR3 protein is CASSEPTDNTGELFF. The DNA for the CDR3 is TGCGCCAGCAGTGAGCCTACAGATAACACCGGGGAGCTGTTTTTT.

CDR3 DNA: TGCAGCGTTGGGCGCGGCCCAGGGGGAGCTGACACTGAAGCTTTCTTT. It is translated as CSVGRGPGGADTEAFF. This chain connects TRBV29-1 to TRBJ1-1; 7 nucleotides match TRBD1. Trimming removed 4 bases from V and 3 bases from J; junction bases left unmatched: 14. Germline CDR1 and CDR2: SQVTM and ANQGSEA. This CDR3 is 16 amino acids long.

Written as DNA, the CDR3 is TGTGCCAGCAGTTATAGGGGTACCACCGGGGAGCTGTTTTTT. Translating gives CASSYRGTTGELFF. The chain carries TRBV6-2 or TRBV6-3 and TRBJ2-2; tentative D call: TRBD1 (5 bases). This CDR3 region has 14 residues. Trimming pared 3 bases from V and 4 bases from J, leaving 9 bases between. CDR1 MNHEY and CDR2 SVGEGT come from the germline V gene.

V gene TRBV29-1 combines with J gene TRBJ2-5, with D possibly being TRBD2 (6 bases). The CDR3 has 13 amino acids. V lost 1 base, J lost 4 bases, and 10 bases lay in between. Per the germline V gene, CDR1 is SQVTM and CDR2 is ANQGSEA. The CDR3 DNA reads as TGCAGCGTTGAAGTATCGGAGGGAGAGACCCAGTACTTC. Its translation: CSVEVSEGETQYF.

CDR3 sequence (DNA): TGTGCCAGCAGCTTGGGCAGGAGGAACCCCTACGAGCAGTACGTC. Encoded protein: CASSLGRRNPYEQYV. The V call is TRBV5-6, the J call TRBJ2-7; possibly TRBD2 for D (5 bases). There are 15 residues in the CDR3. The germline V gene has CDR1 SGHDT and CDR2 YYEEEE. The germline V and J ends were trimmed by 0 bases and 2 bases, with 12 bases remaining between them.

This chain connects TRBV18 to TRBJ1-2; 9 nucleotides match TRBD1. The trim removed 3 bases at V and 0 bases at J, leaving 8 bases unmatched. The CDR3 has 17 residues. Germline CDR1 and CDR2: KGHSH and LQKENI. CDR3 sequence reads: CASSPQGQGSSNYGYTF. The CDR3, as DNA: TGTGCCAGCTCACCTCAGGGACAGGGTTCTTCTAACTATGGCTACACCTTC.

The chain links TRBV7-8 to TRBJ1-3; possible D gene TRBD1, 6 bases. Per the germline V gene, CDR1 is SGHVS and CDR2 is FQNEAQ. V shed 8 bases and J shed 4 bases, with 12 bases lying between them. CDR3 length: 13 amino acids. The CDR3 sequence is CASRRGTGNTIYF. The DNA of the CDR3 is TGTGCCAGCCGTAGGGGGACAGGAAACACCATATATTTT. Drawing the rest from reference TRBV7-8 and TRBJ1-3, the complete variable domain is GAGVSQSPRYKVAKRGQDVALRCDPISGHVSLFWYQQALGQGPEFLTYFQNEAQLDKSGLPSDRFFAERPEGSVSTLKIQRTQQEDSAVYLCASRRGTGNTIYFGEGSWLTVV.

This chain links TRBV7-8 with TRBJ1-6; D possibly corresponds to TRBD1 (6 bases). Trimming cost V 1 base and J 10 bases, with 11 bases left between them. The CDR3 has 14 amino acids. The germline V gene encodes CDR1 SGHVS and CDR2 FQNEAQ. CDR3 amino acids: CASSLGDIESPLHF. DNA for the CDR3: TGTGCCAGCAGCTTAGGGGACATAGAATCACCCCTCCACTTT.

The CDR3 bases are TGTGCCAGCAGCCAGAGAATAGTCACCGCCGGGGAGCTGTTTTTT. This translates into CASSQRIVTAGELFF. The V call is TRBV3-1 (or the pseudogene TRBV3-2), the J call TRBJ2-2; D is unclear. This CDR3 contains 15 residues. Trimming pared 3 bases from V and 6 bases from J, leaving 14 bases between. In germline, CDR1 is LGHDT, CDR2 YNNKEL (reference sequence).

The V call is TRBV24-1, the J call TRBJ2-3; D is unclear. Germline values: CDR1 KGHDR, CDR2 SFDVKD. The CDR3 has 13 amino acids. Trimming removed 6 bases at V and 2 bases at J, with 8 bases between. The CDR3 is CATSSSVTDTQYF. In nucleotides, the CDR3 is TGTGCCACCAGTAGTTCGGTCACAGATACGCAGTATTTT.

This chain links TRBV6-6 with TRBJ1-5; D call uncertain. Germline CDR1 reads MNHNY; CDR2 reads SVGAGI (reference sequence). This CDR3 contains 15 residues. Trimming took 5 bases from V and 0 from J, leaving 11 bases between them. The CDR3 region is CASSKRAGSNQPQHF. The CDR3 DNA sequence: TGTGCCAGCAGTAAACGGGCGGGTAGCAATCAGCCCCAGCATTTT.

The J gene is TRBJ1-1, the V gene TRBV3-1 (or the pseudogene TRBV3-2); D gene ambiguous. CDR1 and CDR2 (germline): LGHDT, YNNKEL (reference sequence). The CDR3 is made up of 11 amino acids. Between the trimmed V and J ends, which lost 4 bases and 6 bases, there was a span of 6 bases. The CDR3 DNA follows: TGTGCCAGCAGCCGGGCTTCTGAAGCTTTCTTT. Protein product: CASSRASEAFF.

The V call is TRBV7-2, the J call TRBJ1-1; maybe TRBD1 (5 bases). This CDR3 comprises 13 residues. Looked up from germline, CDR1 is SGHTA and CDR2 is FQGNSA. The V end was cut by 4 bases, the J end by 2 bases, with 8 bases between. CDR3 in amino acids: CASSWGLNTEAFF. The CDR3 region has the DNA TGTGCCAGCAGCTGGGGCCTAAACACTGAAGCTTTCTTT.